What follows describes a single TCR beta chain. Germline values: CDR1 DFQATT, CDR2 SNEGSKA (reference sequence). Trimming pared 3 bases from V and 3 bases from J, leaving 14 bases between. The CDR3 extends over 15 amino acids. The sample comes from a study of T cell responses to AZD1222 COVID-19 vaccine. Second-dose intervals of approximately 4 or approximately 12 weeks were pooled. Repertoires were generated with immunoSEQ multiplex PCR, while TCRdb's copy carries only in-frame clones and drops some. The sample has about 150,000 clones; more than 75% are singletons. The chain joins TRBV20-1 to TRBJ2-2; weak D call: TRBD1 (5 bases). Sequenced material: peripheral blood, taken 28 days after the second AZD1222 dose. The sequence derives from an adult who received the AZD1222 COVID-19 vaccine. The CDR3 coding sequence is TGCAGTGCTAGTCCCGACAGACCCTACACCGGGGAGCTGTTTTTT. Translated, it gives CSASPDRPYTGELFF.